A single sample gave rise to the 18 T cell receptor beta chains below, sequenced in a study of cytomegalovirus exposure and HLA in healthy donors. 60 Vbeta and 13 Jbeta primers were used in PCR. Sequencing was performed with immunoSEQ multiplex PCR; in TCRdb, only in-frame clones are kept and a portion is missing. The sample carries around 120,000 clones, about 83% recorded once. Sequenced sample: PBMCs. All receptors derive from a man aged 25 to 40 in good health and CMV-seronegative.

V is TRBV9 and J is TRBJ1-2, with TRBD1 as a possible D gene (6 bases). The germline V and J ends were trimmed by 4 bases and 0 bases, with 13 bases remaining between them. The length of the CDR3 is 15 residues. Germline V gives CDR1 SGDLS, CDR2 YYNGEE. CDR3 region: CASSISGTTNYGYTF. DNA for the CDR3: TGTGCCAGCAGCATTTCAGGGACAACTAACTATGGCTACACCTTC.

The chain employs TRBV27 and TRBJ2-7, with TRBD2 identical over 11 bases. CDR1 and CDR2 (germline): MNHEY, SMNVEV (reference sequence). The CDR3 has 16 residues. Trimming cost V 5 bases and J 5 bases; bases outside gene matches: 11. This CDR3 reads CASSPVSGRVIDEQYF. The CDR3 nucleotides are TGTGCCAGCAGTCCGGTTAGCGGGAGGGTTATCGACGAGCAGTACTTC.

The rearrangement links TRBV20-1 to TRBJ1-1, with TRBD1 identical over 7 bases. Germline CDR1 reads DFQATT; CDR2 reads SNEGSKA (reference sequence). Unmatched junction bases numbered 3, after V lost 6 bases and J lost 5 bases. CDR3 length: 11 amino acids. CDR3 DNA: TGCAGTGCCAGACAGGGAACTGAAGCTTTCTTT. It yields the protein CSARQGTEAFF.

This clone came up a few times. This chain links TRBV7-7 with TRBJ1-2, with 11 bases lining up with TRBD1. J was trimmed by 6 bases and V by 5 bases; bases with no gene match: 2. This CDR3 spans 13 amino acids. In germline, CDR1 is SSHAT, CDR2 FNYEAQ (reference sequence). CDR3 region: CASSRTGGNGYTF. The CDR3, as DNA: TGTGCCAGCAGCCGGACAGGGGGCAATGGCTACACCTTC. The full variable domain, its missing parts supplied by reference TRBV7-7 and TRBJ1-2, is GAGVSQSPRYKVTKRGQDVTLRCDPISSHATLYWYQQALGQGPEFLTYFNYEAQPDKSGLPSDRFSAERPEGSISTLTIQRTEQRDSAMYRCASSRTGGNGYTFGSGTRLTVV.

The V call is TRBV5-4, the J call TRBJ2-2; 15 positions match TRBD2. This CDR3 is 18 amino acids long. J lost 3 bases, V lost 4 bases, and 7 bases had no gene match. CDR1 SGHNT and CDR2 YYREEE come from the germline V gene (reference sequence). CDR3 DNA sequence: TGTGCCAGCAGCGTCGGGACTAGCGGGAGGATGCACACCGGGGAGCTGTTTTTT. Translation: CASSVGTSGRMHTGELFF.

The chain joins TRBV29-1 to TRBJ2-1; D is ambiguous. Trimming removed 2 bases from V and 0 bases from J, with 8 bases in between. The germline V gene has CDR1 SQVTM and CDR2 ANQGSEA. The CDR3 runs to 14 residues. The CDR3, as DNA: TGCAGCGTTGAAAGCGAGAGCTCCTACAATGAGCAGTTCTTC. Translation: CSVESESSYNEQFF.

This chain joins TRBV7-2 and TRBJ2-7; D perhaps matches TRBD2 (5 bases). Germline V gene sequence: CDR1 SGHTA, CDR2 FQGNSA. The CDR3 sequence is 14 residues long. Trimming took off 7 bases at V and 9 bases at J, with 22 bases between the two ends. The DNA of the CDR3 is TGTGCCAGCAACCCCGGCGGGTCCGACGGAGCGCAGTACTTC. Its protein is CASNPGGSDGAQYF.

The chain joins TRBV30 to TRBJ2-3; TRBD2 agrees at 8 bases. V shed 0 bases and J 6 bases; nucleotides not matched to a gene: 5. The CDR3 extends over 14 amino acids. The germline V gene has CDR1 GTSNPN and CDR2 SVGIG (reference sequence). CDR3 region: CAWSVRRGVDTQYF. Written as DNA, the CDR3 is TGTGCCTGGAGTGTAAGGCGGGGGGTGGATACGCAGTATTTT.

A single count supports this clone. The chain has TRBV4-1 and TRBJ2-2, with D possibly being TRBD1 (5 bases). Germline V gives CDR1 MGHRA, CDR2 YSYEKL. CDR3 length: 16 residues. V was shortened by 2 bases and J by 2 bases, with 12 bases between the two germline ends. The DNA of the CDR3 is TGCGCCAGCAGCCAACCGACGACAGCCAACACCGGGGAGCTGTTTTTT. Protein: CASSQPTTANTGELFF.

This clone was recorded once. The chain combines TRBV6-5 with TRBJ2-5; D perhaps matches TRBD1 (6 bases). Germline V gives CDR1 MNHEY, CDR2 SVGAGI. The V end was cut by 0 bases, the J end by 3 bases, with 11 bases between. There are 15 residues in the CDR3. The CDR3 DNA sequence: TGTGCCAGCAGTTACTCGCGGACAGATAAAGAGACCCAGTACTTC. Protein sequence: CASSYSRTDKETQYF.

The CDR3 DNA reads as TGTGCCAGCAGGAAACAGAACACTGAAGCTTTCTTT. Its protein is CASRKQNTEAFF. The rearrangement joins TRBV6-5 to TRBJ1-1, with unresolved D. There are 12 residues in the CDR3. The V gene lost 6 bases and the J gene lost 1 base, with 6 bases spanning the gap. Germline CDR1 reads MNHEY; CDR2 reads SVGAGI.

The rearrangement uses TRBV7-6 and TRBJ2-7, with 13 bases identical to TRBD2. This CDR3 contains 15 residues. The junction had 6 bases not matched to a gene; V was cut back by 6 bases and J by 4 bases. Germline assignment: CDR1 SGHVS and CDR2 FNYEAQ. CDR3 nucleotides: TGTGCCAGCAGTCCTGGACTAGCGGGAGTATACGAGCAGTACTTC. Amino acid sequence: CASSPGLAGVYEQYF.

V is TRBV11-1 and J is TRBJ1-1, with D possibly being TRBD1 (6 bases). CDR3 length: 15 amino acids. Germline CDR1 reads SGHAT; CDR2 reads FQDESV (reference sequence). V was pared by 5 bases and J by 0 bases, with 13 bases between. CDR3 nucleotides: TGTGCCAGCAGCGCAAGGACAGCTTTGAACACTGAAGCTTTCTTT. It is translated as CASSARTALNTEAFF.

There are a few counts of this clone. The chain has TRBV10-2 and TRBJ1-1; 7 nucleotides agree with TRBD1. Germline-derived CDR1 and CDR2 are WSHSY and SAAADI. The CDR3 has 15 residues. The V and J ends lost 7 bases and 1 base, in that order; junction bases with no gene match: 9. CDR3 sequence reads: CASKVIQGRNTEAFF. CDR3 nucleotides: TGCGCCAGCAAGGTTATACAGGGGAGGAACACTGAAGCTTTCTTT.

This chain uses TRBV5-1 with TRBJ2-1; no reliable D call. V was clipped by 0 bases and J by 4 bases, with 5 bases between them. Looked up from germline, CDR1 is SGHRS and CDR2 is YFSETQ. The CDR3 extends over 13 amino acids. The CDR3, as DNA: TGCGCCAGCAGCTTGGTCCCATACAATGAGCAGTTCTTC. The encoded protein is CASSLVPYNEQFF.

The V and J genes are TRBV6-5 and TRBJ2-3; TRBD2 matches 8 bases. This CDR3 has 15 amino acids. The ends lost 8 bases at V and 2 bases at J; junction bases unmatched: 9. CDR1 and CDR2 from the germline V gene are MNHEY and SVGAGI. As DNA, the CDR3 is TGTGCCAGCGCAACTAGCGGAGAAATCACAGATACGCAGTATTTT. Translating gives CASATSGEITDTQYF.

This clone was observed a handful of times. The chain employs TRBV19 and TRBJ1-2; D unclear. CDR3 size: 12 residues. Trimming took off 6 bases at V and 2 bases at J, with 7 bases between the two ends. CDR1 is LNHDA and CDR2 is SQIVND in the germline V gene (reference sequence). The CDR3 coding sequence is TGTGCCAGTAGAGAGGAGAACTATGGCTACACCTTC. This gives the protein CASREENYGYTF.

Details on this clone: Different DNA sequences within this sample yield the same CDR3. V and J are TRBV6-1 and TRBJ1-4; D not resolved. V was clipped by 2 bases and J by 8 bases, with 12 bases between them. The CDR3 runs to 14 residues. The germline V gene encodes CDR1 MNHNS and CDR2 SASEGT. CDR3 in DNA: TGTGCCAGCAGTGAAAGCCCTGAGGGAGAAAAACTGTTTTTT. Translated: CASSESPEGEKLFF.